The 21 T cell receptor beta chains reported below all come from one sample, sequenced in a study of blood T cell repertoires in COVID-19. Profiled with immunoSEQ multiplex PCR; TCRdb holds only in-frame clones, not every one. The sample lists 80,000 or so clones, 60% to 85% occurring once. The sequenced sample was peripheral blood. These receptors were obtained from a human donor in a cohort sampled during active COVID-19.

The chain couples TRBV20-1 to TRBJ1-2; D remains ambiguous. This CDR3 is 10 amino acids long. Germline V gene data show CDR1 as DFQATT and CDR2 as SNEGSKA (reference sequence). Trimming stripped 0 bases from V and 9 bases from J, with 5 bases between. As DNA, the CDR3 is TGCAGTGCTAGAGATAGAAGCTACACCTTC. This gives the protein CSARDRSYTF.

The V gene is TRBV29-1, the J gene TRBJ2-7; 9 bases line up with TRBD1. The CDR3 is 13 residues long. V lost 7 bases, J lost 3 bases, and 7 bases stayed unmatched. Looked up from germline, CDR1 is SQVTM and CDR2 is ANQGSEA. CDR3 nucleotide sequence: TGCAGCGCCCAGGGACAGGGTATCTACGAGCAGTACTTC. Amino acids: CSAQGQGIYEQYF.

The rearrangement links TRBV7-9 to TRBJ1-3; D gene uncertain. The CDR3 spans 16 residues. Germline lookup yields CDR1 SEHNR and CDR2 FQNEAQ (reference sequence). The V end was cut by 1 base, the J end by 3 bases, with 13 bases between. CDR3 in DNA: TGTGCCAGCAGCTTAGAAACCGGGTACCTTGGAAACACCATATATTTT. This translates into CASSLETGYLGNTIYF.

The gene calls are TRBV18 and TRBJ2-5, with 8 positions matching TRBD2. V dropped 8 bases and J dropped 4; count of bases not matched to a gene: 9. From germline, CDR1 is KGHSH and CDR2 LQKENI. The CDR3 has 14 amino acids. CDR3 in DNA: TGTGCCAGCACCTTCGGGGGGGCCACAGAGACCCAGTACTTC. Translation: CASTFGGATETQYF.

V and J are TRBV18 and TRBJ2-1; 9 bases are shared with TRBD1. J gave up 8 bases and V 5 bases, and 4 bases lay outside the gene matches. The germline V gene has CDR1 KGHSH and CDR2 LQKENI. The CDR3 runs to 13 residues. CDR3 nucleotide sequence: TGTGCCAGCTCAGGGGACAGGGACCATGAGCAGTTCTTC. Encoded protein: CASSGDRDHEQFF.

This rearrangement joins TRBV2 to TRBJ2-5, with TRBD2 matching 8 bases. The CDR3 runs to 16 residues. Per the germline V gene, CDR1 is SNHLY and CDR2 is FYNNEI. The V gene end was trimmed by 2 bases and the J gene end by 4 bases; junction bases not matched to a gene: 9. CDR3 sequence: CASSEFRSGARETQYF. CDR3 in DNA: TGTGCCAGCAGTGAATTTCGTAGCGGGGCAAGAGAGACCCAGTACTTC.

The rearrangement joins TRBV6-1 to TRBJ2-7, with D perhaps matching TRBD1 (6 bases). Looked up from germline, CDR1 is MNHNS and CDR2 is SASEGT. V lost 3 bases to trimming and J lost 0 bases, with 12 bases between them. This CDR3 spans 15 amino acids. CDR3 coding DNA: TGTGCCAGCAGTGATTACAGGGTTTCCTCCTACGAGCAGTACTTC. Its translation is CASSDYRVSSYEQYF.

The V call is TRBV11-2, the J call TRBJ2-7, with D perhaps matching TRBD2 (6 bases). The CDR3 contains 15 residues. The germline V gene encodes CDR1 SGHAT and CDR2 FQNNGV. The V end was cut by 5 bases, the J end by 4 bases, with 18 bases between. The CDR3: CASSRRAGLMYEQYF. In DNA, the CDR3 is TGTGCCAGCAGCCGGAGGGCGGGTTTAATGTACGAGCAGTACTTC.

The chain is built from TRBV7-2 and TRBJ2-1, with 13 bases aligning to TRBD2. Trimming cost V 5 bases and J 6 bases; bases outside gene matches: 4. Germline V gene lookup returns CDR1 SGHTA and CDR2 FQGNSA. The CDR3 is 15 amino acids. In DNA form, the CDR3 reads TGTGCCAGCAGCCTCGGGACTAGCGGGGCCAATGAGCAGTTCTTC. Translation gives CASSLGTSGANEQFF. The entire variable domain, with the rest obtained from reference TRBV7-2 and TRBJ2-1, is as follows: GAGVSQSPSNKVTEKGKDVELRCDPISGHTALYWYRQSLGQGLEFLIYFQGNSAPDKSGLPSDRFSAERTGGSVSTLTIQRTQQEDSAVYLCASSLGTSGANEQFFGPGTRLTVL.

The chain recombines TRBV7-9 with TRBJ1-2; maybe TRBD1 (6 bases). The CDR3 contains 13 residues. V was cut by 5 bases and J by 4 bases, with 11 bases left in between. CDR1 and CDR2 from the germline V gene are SEHNR and FQNEAQ (reference sequence). CDR3 sequence reads: CASSPTGPYGYTF. In DNA form, the CDR3 reads TGTGCCAGCAGCCCTACAGGGCCCTATGGCTACACCTTC.

This chain uses TRBV4-3 with TRBJ2-7; TRBD1 agrees at 9 bases. Germline values: CDR1 LGHNA, CDR2 YSLEER. With V trimmed by 4 bases and J by 4 bases, 2 bases remained unmatched. The CDR3 covers 13 residues. In nucleotides, the CDR3 is TGCGCCAGCAGCCTCGGGACAGGGTACGAGCAGTACTTC. This codes for CASSLGTGYEQYF.

This clone was observed a few times. This sequence joins TRBV7-8 and TRBJ2-7; perhaps TRBD2 as D (6 bases). Trimming left V 1 base short and J 2 bases short, with 12 bases between. The CDR3 extends over 15 amino acids. CDR1 SGHVS and CDR2 FQNEAQ come from the germline V gene. CDR3 DNA: TGTGCCAGCAGCTTAGATCCGGGACTCGCCTACGAGCAGTACTTC. This encodes CASSLDPGLAYEQYF.

This clone was seen just once. V is TRBV7-8 and J is TRBJ2-7; 9 positions match TRBD1. The V segment lost 5 bases and the J segment 4 bases; nucleotides outside the gene matches: 9. The CDR3 loop spans 15 amino acids. The V gene's germline CDR1 is SGHVS and CDR2 FQNEAQ. The CDR3 bases are TGTGCCAGCAGCACGGGACAGGGTGTTCAGTACGAGCAGTACTTC. Amino acids: CASSTGQGVQYEQYF.

The rearrangement uses TRBV7-9 and TRBJ2-6; unclear D gene. Germline CDR1 reads SEHNR; CDR2 reads FQNEAQ (reference sequence). The V end lost 2 bases, the J end lost 4 bases, and 6 bases lay between the germline ends. The CDR3 is made up of 14 amino acids. The CDR3 sequence: CASSLPSGANVLTF. The CDR3 DNA reads as TGTGCCAGCAGCTTACCCTCCGGGGCCAACGTCCTGACTTTC.

The rearrangement joins TRBV6-1 to TRBJ2-7; 7 bases align to TRBD1. This CDR3 has 12 amino acids. Germline lookup yields CDR1 MNHNS and CDR2 SASEGT. V was clipped by 1 base and J by 8 bases; unmatched bases: 2. As DNA, the CDR3 is TGTGCCAGCAGTGAAGTAGGGGGCAAGCAGTACTTC. Protein: CASSEVGGKQYF.

This clone was counted once. The chain combines TRBV28 with TRBJ1-4; 10 bases align to TRBD1. CDR1 MDHEN and CDR2 SYDVKM come from the germline V gene. V was clipped by 6 bases and J by 3 bases; unmatched bases: 1. CDR3 length: 14 amino acids. The CDR3 DNA follows: TGTGCCAGCAGCGGACAGGGGGCTAATGAAAAACTGTTTTTT. It translates to CASSGQGANEKLFF. The full variable domain, in which reference TRBV28 and TRBJ1-4 provide the parts outside the CDR3, is DVKVTQSSRYLVKRTGEKVFLECVQDMDHENMFWYRQDPGLGLRLIYFSYDVKMKEKGDIPEGYSVSREKKERFSLILESASTNQTSMYLCASSGQGANEKLFFGSGTQLSVL.

This sequence joins TRBV9 and TRBJ2-1; perhaps TRBD2 as D (5 bases). The CDR3 has 16 amino acids. The germline V gene has CDR1 SGDLS and CDR2 YYNGEE. V was shortened by 2 bases and J by 0 bases, with 12 bases between the two germline ends. CDR3: CASSVLAGGSYNEQFF. The DNA for the CDR3 is TGTGCCAGCAGCGTCTTGGCGGGTGGCTCCTACAATGAGCAGTTCTTC.

The V gene is TRBV2, the J gene TRBJ1-2; TRBD1 matches at 7 bases. CDR1 and CDR2 from the germline V gene are SNHLY and FYNNEI. This CDR3 has 14 residues. The ends lost 6 bases at V and 0 bases at J; junction bases unmatched: 4. The CDR3: CASSPGGTNYGYTF. The CDR3 region has the DNA TGTGCCAGCAGCCCAGGGGGGACTAACTATGGCTACACCTTC.

The chain has TRBV6-1 and TRBJ2-2; D gene uncertain. This CDR3 spans 16 amino acids. The germline CDR1 and CDR2 sequences are MNHNS and SASEGT. Trimming removed 1 base from V and 0 bases from J, with 9 bases in between. The CDR3 nucleotides are TGTGCCAGCAGTGAAGTCCAGAATGCGAACACCGGGGAGCTGTTTTTT. This encodes CASSEVQNANTGELFF.

The gene calls are TRBV29-1 and TRBJ1-5; D uncertain. The CDR3 runs 14 residues. Germline V gene data show CDR1 as SQVTM and CDR2 as ANQGSEA. V was shortened by 6 bases and J by 0 bases, with 12 bases between the two germline ends. The CDR3: CSVSEANSNQPQHF. In DNA form, the CDR3 reads TGCAGCGTATCAGAAGCGAATAGCAATCAGCCCCAGCATTTT. Supplemented by reference TRBV29-1 and TRBJ1-5, the full variable domain reads SAVISQKPSRDICQRGTSLTIQCQVDSQVTMMFWYRQQPGQSLTLIATANQGSEATYESGFVIDKFPISRPNLTFSTLTVSNMSPEDSSIYLCSVSEANSNQPQHFGDGTRLSIL.

The chain is built from TRBV6-6 and TRBJ1-5, with D unresolved. The CDR3 runs to 12 residues. Trimming took 6 bases from V and 4 from J, leaving 7 bases between them. The germline V gene encodes CDR1 MNHNY and CDR2 SVGAGI (reference sequence). DNA of the CDR3: TGTGCCAGCAGGTTGTCAAATCAGCCCCAGCATTTT. Translating it yields CASRLSNQPQHF.